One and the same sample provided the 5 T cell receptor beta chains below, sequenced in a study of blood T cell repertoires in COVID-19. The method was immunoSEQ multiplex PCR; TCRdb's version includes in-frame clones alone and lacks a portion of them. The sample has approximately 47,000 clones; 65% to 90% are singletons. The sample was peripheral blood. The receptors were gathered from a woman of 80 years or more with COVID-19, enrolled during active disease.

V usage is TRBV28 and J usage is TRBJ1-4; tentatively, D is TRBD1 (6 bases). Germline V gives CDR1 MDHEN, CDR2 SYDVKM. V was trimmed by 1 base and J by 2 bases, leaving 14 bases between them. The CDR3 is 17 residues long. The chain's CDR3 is CASSLSPYRDTNEKLFF. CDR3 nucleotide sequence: TGTGCCAGCAGTTTATCCCCCTACAGGGACACTAATGAAAAACTGTTTTTT.

This CDR3 reads CASSQDVVSSYEQYF. CDR3 nucleotides: TGTGCCAGCAGCCAAGATGTTGTCAGTTCCTACGAGCAGTACTTC. The chain carries TRBV4-2 and TRBJ2-7; no firm D call. Germline values: CDR1 LGHNA, CDR2 YNFKEQ. The CDR3 is made up of 15 amino acids. Trimming left V 0 bases short and J 1 base short, with 10 bases between.

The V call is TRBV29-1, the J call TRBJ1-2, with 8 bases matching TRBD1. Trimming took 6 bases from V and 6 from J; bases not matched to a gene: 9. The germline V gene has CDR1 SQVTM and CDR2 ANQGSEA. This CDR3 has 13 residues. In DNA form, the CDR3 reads TGCAGCGTCGAGCCATGGACAGGGAATGGCTACACCTTC. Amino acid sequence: CSVEPWTGNGYTF.

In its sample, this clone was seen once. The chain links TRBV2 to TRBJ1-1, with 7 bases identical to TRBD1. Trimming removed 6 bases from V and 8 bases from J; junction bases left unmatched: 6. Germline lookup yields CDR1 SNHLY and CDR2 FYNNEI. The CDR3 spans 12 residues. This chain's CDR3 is CASRGQRQEAFF. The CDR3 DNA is TGTGCCAGCAGGGGACAGCGTCAAGAAGCTTTCTTT.

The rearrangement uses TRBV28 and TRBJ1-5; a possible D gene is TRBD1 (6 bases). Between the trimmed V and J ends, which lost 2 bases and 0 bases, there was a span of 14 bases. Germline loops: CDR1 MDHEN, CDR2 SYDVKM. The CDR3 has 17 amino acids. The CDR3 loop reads CASSLPGGGHSNQPQHF. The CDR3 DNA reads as TGTGCCAGCAGTTTACCGGGGGGCGGACATAGCAATCAGCCCCAGCATTTT.